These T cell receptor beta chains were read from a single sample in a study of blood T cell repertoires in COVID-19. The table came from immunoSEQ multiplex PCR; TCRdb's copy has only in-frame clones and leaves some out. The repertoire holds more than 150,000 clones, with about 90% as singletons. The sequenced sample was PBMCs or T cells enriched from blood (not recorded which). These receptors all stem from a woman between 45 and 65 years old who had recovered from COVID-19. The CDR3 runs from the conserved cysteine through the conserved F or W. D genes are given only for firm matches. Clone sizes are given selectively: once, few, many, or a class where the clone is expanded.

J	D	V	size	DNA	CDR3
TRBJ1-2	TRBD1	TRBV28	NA	TGTGCCAGCAGCCAGGACAGGGCTCATGGCTACACCTTC	CASSQDRAHGYTF
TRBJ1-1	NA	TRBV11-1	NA	TGTGCCAGCAGCTTCGACAGAATGAACACTGAAGCTTTCTTT	CASSFDRMNTEAFF
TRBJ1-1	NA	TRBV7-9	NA	TGTGCCAGCAGTTTAATGGAGGGTACTGAAGCTTTCTTT	CASSLMEGTEAFF
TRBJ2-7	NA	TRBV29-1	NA	TGCAGGGGGGCCTGTCCCTACGAGCAGTACTTC	CRGACPYEQYF
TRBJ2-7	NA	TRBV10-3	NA	TGTGCCATCAGTCCCAACTCCTACGAGCAGTACTTC	CAISPNSYEQYF
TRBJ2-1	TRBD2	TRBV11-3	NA	TGTGCCAGCAGCCCCGCAGCAGGGCTAGCGGGAATCGATGAGCAGTTCTTC	CASSPAAGLAGIDEQFF
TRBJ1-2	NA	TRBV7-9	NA	TGTGCCAGCATCCCCCTCGAGGTTAACTATGGCTACACCTTC	CASIPLEVNYGYTF
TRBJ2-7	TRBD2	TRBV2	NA	TGTGCCAGCAGTTGGGGACTAGCGGGAGAAAAGGCTGGCGAGCAGTACTTC	CASSWGLAGEKAGEQYF
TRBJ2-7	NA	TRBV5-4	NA	TGTGCCAGCAGCCCTGTGGAGGCCTACGAGCAGTACTTC	CASSPVEAYEQYF
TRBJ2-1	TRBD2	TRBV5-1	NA	TGCGCCAGCAGACCACAGACTAGCACGAATGAGCAGTTCTTC	CASRPQTSTNEQFF
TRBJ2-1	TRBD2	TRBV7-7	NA	TGTGCTAGCAGCTTAGCTTCGGGCGGGAGGACGGAGCAGTTCTTC	CASSLASGGRTEQFF
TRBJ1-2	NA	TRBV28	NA	TGTGCCAGCAGTTTGCAGGGATACGGCTACACCTTC	CASSLQGYGYTF
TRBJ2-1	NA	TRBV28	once	TGTGCCAGCAGTTCAATTTCTAGCAAGAGCTCCTACAATGAGCAGTTCTTC	CASSSISSKSSYNEQFF
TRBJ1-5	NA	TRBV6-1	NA	TGTGCCAGCAGTGACAGGGCACAACAGCCCCAGCATTTT	CASSDRAQQPQHF
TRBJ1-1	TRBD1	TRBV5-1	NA	TGCGCCAGCAGTCCGGGACAGGGGGATAACACTGAAGCTTTCTTT	CASSPGQGDNTEAFF
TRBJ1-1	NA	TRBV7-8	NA	TGTGCCAGCAGCTTAGGTGGGACACCGTTCATGAACACTGAAGCTTTCTTT	CASSLGGTPFMNTEAFF
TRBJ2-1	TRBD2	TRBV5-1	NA	TGCGCCAGCAGCCCTTCTCGCGGGAGGGCCCTAAACAATGAGCAGTTCTTC	CASSPSRGRALNNEQFF
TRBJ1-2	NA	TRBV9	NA	TGTGCCAGCAGCGTAGCAGGGCTGGGCGGCTACACCTTC	CASSVAGLGGYTF
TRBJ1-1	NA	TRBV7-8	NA	TGTGCCAGCAGCTTAGCGGGGGGGAGTACTGAAGCTTTCTTT	CASSLAGGSTEAFF
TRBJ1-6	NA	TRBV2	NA	TGTGCCAGCAGTGGGGCAGGGCGGCCACCCCTCCACTTT	CASSGAGRPPLHF
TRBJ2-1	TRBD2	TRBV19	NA	TGTGCCAGTAGTATAGCTCCGGGACTAGCGGGAGCACCCCTCTACAATGAGCAGTTCTTC	CASSIAPGLAGAPLYNEQFF
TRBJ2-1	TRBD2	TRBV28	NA	TGTGCCAGCAGTCAAGCGGGAGCATCCTACAATGAGCAGTTCTTC	CASSQAGASYNEQFF
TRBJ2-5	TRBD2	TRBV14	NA	TGTGCCAGCAGCCGCAGGACTAGCGGGGAAGAGACCCAGTACTTC	CASSRRTSGEETQYF
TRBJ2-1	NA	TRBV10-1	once	TGCGCCAGCATTCAGCGGAACAATGAGCAGTTCTTC	CASIQRNNEQFF
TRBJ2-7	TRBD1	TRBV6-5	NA	TGTGCCAGCAGCCGGACAGGGGGCGAGCAGTACTTC	CASSRTGGEQYF
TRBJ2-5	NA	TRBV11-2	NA	TGTGCCAGCAGCTCCGCAGGGAGGGAGACCCAGTACTTC	CASSSAGRETQYF
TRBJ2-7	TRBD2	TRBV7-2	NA	TGTGCCAGCAGCTTAAGGGTCGGGGGGACCTACGAGCAGTACTTC	CASSLRVGGTYEQYF
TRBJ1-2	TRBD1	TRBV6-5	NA	TGTGCCAGCAGGTGGACAGGGGGCGAAGGAGGCTACACCTTC	CASRWTGGEGGYTF
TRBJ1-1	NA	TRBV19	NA	TGTGCCAGCGGAGTCAGGGGGAACACTGAAGCTTTCTTT	CASGVRGNTEAFF
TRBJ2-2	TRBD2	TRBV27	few	TGTGCCAGCCGTCGGAGCGGGAGGAACACCGGGGAGCTGTTTTTT	CASRRSGRNTGELFF
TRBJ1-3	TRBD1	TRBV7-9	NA	TGTGCCAGCAGCCGGACAGGTCCTGGAAACACCATATATTTT	CASSRTGPGNTIYF
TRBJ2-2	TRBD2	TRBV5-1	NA	TGCGCCAGCAGCCGCCTAGCGGGAGCCGACGGGGAGCTGTTTTTT	CASSRLAGADGELFF
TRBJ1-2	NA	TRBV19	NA	TGTGCCAGTAGTATGGCCAACTATGGCTACACCTTC	CASSMANYGYTF
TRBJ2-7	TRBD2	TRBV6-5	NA	TGTGCCAGCAGTTCCCCCGGGGCTAGCGGGAGGTACGAGCAGTACTTC	CASSSPGASGRYEQYF
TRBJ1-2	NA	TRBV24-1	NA	TGTGCCACCAGTGGTCCGGGACGCAGGGGTGATGTCGGCTACACCTTC	CATSGPGRRGDVGYTF
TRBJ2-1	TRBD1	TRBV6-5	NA	TGTGCCAGCAGTCTCGGGGACAGTTACAATGAGCAGTTCTTC	CASSLGDSYNEQFF
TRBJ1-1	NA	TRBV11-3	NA	TGTGCCAGCAGGAGGACCGGCGGGTCGGGGAACACTGAAGCTTTCTTT	CASRRTGGSGNTEAFF
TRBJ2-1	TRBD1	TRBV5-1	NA	TGCGCCAGCAGCTTGGGGTTATTAAGGACAGGGGGATACAATGAGCAGTTCTTC	CASSLGLLRTGGYNEQFF
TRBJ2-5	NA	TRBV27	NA	TGTGCCAGCAGTTTTTCCGGAGCCTGGGAGACCCAGTACTTC	CASSFSGAWETQYF
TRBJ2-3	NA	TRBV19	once	TGTGCCAGTAGTATAGCAAGCACAGATACGCAGTATTTT	CASSIASTDTQYF
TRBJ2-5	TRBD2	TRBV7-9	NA	TGTGCCAGCAGCTTAGTAAGCGGGGGGTTCCAAGAGACCCAGTACTTC	CASSLVSGGFQETQYF
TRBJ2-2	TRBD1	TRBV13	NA	TGTGCCAGCAGCGAAGGACAGGGGAGGGACGGGGAGCTGTTTTTT	CASSEGQGRDGELFF
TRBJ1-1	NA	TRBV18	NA	TGTGCCAGCTCACCTAGCGGGGGGCTGACTGAAGCTTTCTTT	CASSPSGGLTEAFF
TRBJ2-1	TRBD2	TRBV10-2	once	TGCGCCAGCAGCACGGTGGGACTAGCGGGCGGCAATGAGCAGTTCTTC	CASSTVGLAGGNEQFF
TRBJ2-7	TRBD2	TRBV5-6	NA	TGTGCCAGCAGCTTGGGACTAGCGGGAGTGACCTACGAGCAGTACTTC	CASSLGLAGVTYEQYF
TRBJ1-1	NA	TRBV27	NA	TGTGCCAGCAGTCCCCCGCCGGGGAACACTGAAGCTTTCTTT	CASSPPPGNTEAFF
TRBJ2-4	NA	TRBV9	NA	TGTGCCAGCAGCGTAAGCGGCCAAGCCAAAAACATTCAGTACTTC	CASSVSGQAKNIQYF
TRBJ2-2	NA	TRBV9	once	TGTGCCAGCAGCCCAGCCGGGCGGGGGAACACCGGGGAGCTGTTTTTT	CASSPAGRGNTGELFF
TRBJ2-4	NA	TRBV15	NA	TGTGCCACCAGCAGAGATGGAGTTATAAACAAAAACATTCAGTACTTC	CATSRDGVINKNIQYF
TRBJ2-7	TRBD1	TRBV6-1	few	TGTGCCAGCAGTGAAGTGGGGACAGGTTACGAGCAGTACTTC	CASSEVGTGYEQYF
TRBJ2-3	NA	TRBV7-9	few	TGTGCCAGCAGCTTAAGCCTTGGAGGGTCCCGGGGAGATACGCAGTATTTT	CASSLSLGGSRGDTQYF